Listed below are T cell receptor beta chains from one sample, sequenced in a study of Ad26.COV2.S vaccination and SARS-CoV-2 variants. Only in-frame clones appear in the TCRdb table, and some are missing; sequencing was by immunoSEQ multiplex PCR. The data hold approximately 460,000 clones, with about 88% observed a single time. The sample consisted of peripheral blood, taken in a trial of Ad26.COV2.S vaccine versus placebo. The receptors come from a person aged 18 to 65 who received the Ad26.COV2.S COVID-19 vaccine or a placebo. Both conserved end residues are trimmed from each CDR3.

>TRBV28|TRBJ2-7|12
ASSFGLARHEQY
>TRBV7-9|TRBJ1-1|12
ASSKERPNTEAF
>TRBV28|TRBJ1-2|11
ASSLPQGVGYT
>TRBV7-9|TRBJ2-7|12
ASSPGTTSYEQY
>TRBV7-2|TRBJ1-3|13
ASSPDRAYGNTIY
>TRBV7-2|TRBJ2-2|14
ASSLAGGPNTGELF
>TRBV15|TRBJ1-6|11
ATSRELDTPLH
>TRBV6-2/TRBV6-3|TRBJ2-4|14
ASSYSDRKSKNIQY
>TRBV2|TRBJ1-1|13
ASSEAWVGLGEAF
>TRBV5-5|TRBJ1-5|11
ASSMRGNQPQH
>TRBV7-9|TRBJ2-3|12
ASSNPGLADTQY
>TRBV6-5|TRBJ1-2|11
ASSYGPDGGYT
>TRBV14|TRBJ2-7|12
ASSPGLSSYEQY
>TRBV6-1|TRBJ1-1|11
ASSLTANTEAF
>TRBV10-3|TRBJ2-7|12
AISESGGTYEQY
>TRBV4-1|TRBJ1-3|14
ASSPPNRGIGNTIY
>TRBV15|TRBJ1-3|14
ATSSPGGHSGNTIY
>TRBV4-1|TRBJ2-1|16
ASSHRTSGRGYSSEQF
>TRBV30|TRBJ1-2|11
AWSVVGGYGYT
>TRBV9|TRBJ1-1|13
ASSPRWGLNTEAF
>TRBV6-4|TRBJ2-1|12
ASSPGQVGREQF
>TRBV5-1|TRBJ1-6|14
ASSLALNSYNSPLH